This TCR beta chain was captured in a study of CD8 T cells in ankylosing spondylitis. General study findings and limits: Significantly higher representation of disease-linked clones was reported for matched ankylosing spondylitis synovial fluid. A TCR beta motif made of fewer than 10 highly homologous variants seemed typical of ankylosing spondylitis blood. Earlier reports found some motif variants in synovial fluid and blood in reactive arthritis. CD8+ by phenotype, disease-linked clones were relatively rare in peripheral blood.

There are a few counts of this clonotype. What it binds is unknown. Germline CDR1 and CDR2: MNHEY and SMNVEV (reference sequence). This CDR3 has 17 residues. With V trimmed by 3 bases and J by 7 bases, 14 bases remained unmatched. Making the TCR beta libraries involved quantitative 5'-RACE with molecular barcodes. TCRdb ran MiXCR on the 5' RACE reads and lists one entry per CDR3 protein. Seen here are around 440,000 distinct CDR3 sequences, roughly 17% observed once, and the top ten hold 0.95% to 1.1%. The source material was blood, either unsorted or a sorted T cell fraction (not recorded which). This sequence originates from a male donor with ankylosing spondylitis. The gene calls are TRBV27 and TRBJ2-1; 8 nucleotides agree with TRBD2. CDR3 sequence reads: CASSFPLPGGGRNEQFF. The CDR3 region has the DNA TGTGCCAGCAGTTTCCCCCTCCCCGGCGGGGGGAGGAATGAGCAGTTCTTC.